This T cell receptor (beta chain) was identified during a study of Tregs in tolerant kidney transplant recipients. Assay: immunoSEQ multiplex PCR; the TCRdb copy retains only in-frame clones and omits some. The sample carries 85,000 to 100,000 clones, 93% recorded once. CDR1 is KGHSH, CDR2 LQKENI, per germline. CDR3 length: 13 amino acids. Trimming removed 6 bases at V and 1 base at J, with 9 bases between. This sample comprised CD4+ T cells from blood, obtained before the transplant. V and J are TRBV18 and TRBJ1-1, with D perhaps matching TRBD1 (5 bases). This TCR was recovered from a human donor who received a combined kidney and bone marrow transplant. The CDR3 DNA is TGTGCCAGCTCGTTACAGGAGAACACTGAAGCTTTCTTT. The encoded protein is CASSLQENTEAFF.